Following are 26 T cell receptor beta chains from one sample sequenced in a study of T cell responses to AZD1222 COVID-19 vaccine. Using immunoSEQ multiplex PCR, the repertoire was profiled, and TCRdb retains in-frame clones only, with some absent. Of 90,000 to 130,000 clones in the sample, about 95% were seen once. Material: peripheral blood, obtained 28 days after the second AZD1222 dose. These receptors were taken from an adult who received the AZD1222 COVID-19 vaccine.

This chain uses TRBV18 with TRBJ1-2; no definite D call. The CDR3 is made up of 16 amino acids. The germline V and J ends were trimmed by 1 base and 4 bases, with 16 bases remaining between them. The germline CDR1 and CDR2 sequences are KGHSH and LQKENI. The CDR3 spells CASSPHPPRSIYGYTF. The CDR3 nucleotides are TGTGCCAGCTCACCACACCCCCCCAGGTCCATCTATGGCTACACCTTC.

This clone was observed many times. The junction and the germline gene differ at one end; a read error may be behind it. The V call is TRBV3-1 (or the pseudogene TRBV3-2), the J call TRBJ1-4; 8 bases align to TRBD1. The germline V gene has CDR1 LGHDT and CDR2 YNNKEL (reference sequence). This CDR3 is built from 14 residues. The CDR3 spells CASRQGQGIEKLFF. CDR3 in DNA: TGTGCCAGCAGACAAGGACAGGGTATTGAAAAACTGTTTTTT.

This clone came up once. V is TRBV7-9 and J is TRBJ2-3, with a tentative D call TRBD2 (5 bases). CDR3 length: 15 residues. Trimming took off 4 bases at V and 5 bases at J, with 16 bases between the two ends. Germline-derived CDR1 and CDR2 are SEHNR and FQNEAQ (reference sequence). In nucleotides, the CDR3 is TGTGCCAGCAGCTCGTGGGTCCCAGAGGGAGATACGCAGTATTTT. Its protein is CASSSWVPEGDTQYF.

The chain combines TRBV7-9 with TRBJ2-2; D is unclear. This CDR3 spans 14 amino acids. Per the germline V gene, CDR1 is SEHNR and CDR2 is FQNEAQ (reference sequence). The V gene lost 10 bases and the J gene lost 1 base, with 13 bases spanning the gap. In nucleotides, the CDR3 is TGTGCCAACCCGCTCGACCTGAACACCGGGGAGCTGTTTTTT. This translates into CANPLDLNTGELFF.

The table lists this clone with a count of one. This chain connects TRBV29-1 to TRBJ2-1, with a possible D match to TRBD2 (5 bases). There are 15 residues in the CDR3. Trimming pared 3 bases from V and 0 bases from J, leaving 12 bases between. CDR1 is SQVTM and CDR2 is ANQGSEA in the germline V gene. This chain's CDR3 is CSVDLAGSSYNEQFF. The CDR3, as DNA: TGCAGCGTTGATCTGGCGGGTAGCTCCTACAATGAGCAGTTCTTC.

For the CDR3, the DNA is TGTGCCACCAGTGAGTACCCTCCGGGACTCACCACCTATTACAATGAGCAGTTCTTC. Amino acids: CATSEYPPGLTTYYNEQFF. The J gene is TRBJ2-1, the V gene TRBV24-1, with a possible D match to TRBD2 (6 bases). CDR1 KGHDR and CDR2 SFDVKD come from the germline V gene. CDR3 size: 19 residues. Trimming shortened V by 4 bases and J by 4 bases, and 25 bases separated the two germline ends.

In its sample, this clone was seen once. V usage is TRBV11-3 and J usage is TRBJ1-2, with D hard to call. V was trimmed by 1 base and J by 6 bases, leaving 18 bases between them. The CDR3 loop spans 16 amino acids. From germline, CDR1 is SGHNT and CDR2 YENEEA. CDR3 sequence (DNA): TGTGCCAGCAGCTTAGGGGTTGTCAGGAGCGAAGATGGCTACACCTTC. Protein: CASSLGVVRSEDGYTF.

The rearrangement uses TRBV5-4 and TRBJ1-2; 7 positions match TRBD1. There are 17 residues in the CDR3. CDR1 SGHNT and CDR2 YYREEE come from the germline V gene (reference sequence). The ends lost 0 bases at V and 4 bases at J; junction bases unmatched: 12. Written as DNA, the CDR3 is TGTGCCAGCAGCTTGGGTATGGGACAGCTCAAATCCTATGGCTACACCTTC. The encoded protein is CASSLGMGQLKSYGYTF.

CDR3 amino acids: CASSQRLAGVGNPSYEQYF. CDR3 DNA: TGTGCCAGCAGCCAGAGACTAGCGGGGGTTGGTAATCCGTCCTACGAGCAGTACTTC. The chain carries TRBV4-2 and TRBJ2-7, with 12 bases fitting TRBD2. Germline lookup yields CDR1 LGHNA and CDR2 YNFKEQ. There are 19 residues in the CDR3. J gave up 1 base and V 3 bases, and 13 bases lay outside the gene matches.

The chain combines TRBV18 with TRBJ2-7, with 13 bases lining up with TRBD2. Germline CDR1 is KGHSH and CDR2 is LQKENI. The CDR3 totals 19 residues. The V segment lost 3 bases and the J segment 6 bases; nucleotides outside the gene matches: 17. The CDR3 region is CASSPRWARTSGSLSEQYF. The CDR3 nucleotides read TGTGCCAGCTCACCGAGGTGGGCCAGGACTAGCGGGAGTCTGAGCGAGCAGTACTTC. The full variable domain, completed using reference TRBV18 and TRBJ2-7, is NAGVMQNPRHLVRRRGQEARLRCSPMKGHSHVYWYRQLPEEGLKFMVYLQKENIIDESGMPKERFSAEFPKEGPSILRIQQVVRGDSAAYFCASSPRWARTSGSLSEQYFGPGTRLTVT.

This clone occurred once. V and J are TRBV19 and TRBJ1-5; TRBD1 matches at 10 bases. There are 16 residues in the CDR3. Trimming cost V 0 bases and J 2 bases; bases outside gene matches: 1. The germline CDR1 and CDR2 sequences are LNHDA and SQIVND (reference sequence). The CDR3 sequence is CASSIDGTGGNQPQHF. DNA of the CDR3: TGTGCCAGTAGTATAGATGGGACAGGGGGCAATCAGCCCCAGCATTTT.

This chain links TRBV5-1 with TRBJ1-1, with D maybe TRBD1 (5 bases). The CDR3 contains 15 residues. Germline V lookup: CDR1 SGHRS, CDR2 YFSETQ. V shed 0 bases and J shed 0 bases, with 9 bases lying between them. The CDR3 region has the DNA TGCGCCAGCAGCTTGGCGGGGGATTTGAACACTGAAGCTTTCTTT. Its protein product is CASSLAGDLNTEAFF.

The chain carries TRBV29-1 and TRBJ1-2; TRBD1 is a possible D gene (6 bases). The germline V gene encodes CDR1 SQVTM and CDR2 ANQGSEA. Trimming took off 6 bases at V and 8 bases at J, with 16 bases between the two ends. This CDR3 spans 12 amino acids. The CDR3 coding sequence is TGCAGCGTCGGAGGGGGGGCGTTCGGCTACACCTTC. Translation: CSVGGGAFGYTF.

The rearrangement links TRBV5-1 to TRBJ1-2, with 10 bases that match TRBD1. Germline assignment: CDR1 SGHRS and CDR2 YFSETQ. The CDR3 loop spans 16 amino acids. J was trimmed by 5 bases and V by 5 bases; bases with no gene match: 12. The CDR3 DNA reads as TGCGCCAGCAGAAAACCCGGGACAGGGGTACGGTATGGCTACACCTTC. As protein: CASRKPGTGVRYGYTF.

This chain joins TRBV30 and TRBJ1-2; D might be TRBD1 (5 bases). Trimming took off 5 bases at V and 6 bases at J, with 10 bases between the two ends. This CDR3 region has 11 residues. The germline gives CDR1 GTSNPN, CDR2 SVGIG (reference sequence). The CDR3 nucleotides are TGTGCCTGGGGAGGGGAAGATGGCTACACCTTC. Translation: CAWGGEDGYTF.

This chain joins TRBV13 and TRBJ2-3, with 11 bases fitting TRBD1. The V segment lost 5 bases and the J segment 11 bases; nucleotides outside the gene matches: 12. The CDR3 contains 15 residues. The germline V gene has CDR1 PRHDT and CDR2 FYEKMQ (reference sequence). The CDR3 sequence is CASSDRDRGARRQYF. The CDR3, as DNA: TGTGCCAGCAGCGACCGGGACAGGGGGGCGCGGAGGCAGTATTTT.

This chain uses TRBV5-6 with TRBJ1-5; D gene ambiguous. The CDR3 covers 13 residues. Trimming shortened V by 4 bases and J by 0 bases, and 5 bases separated the two germline ends. Germline loops: CDR1 SGHDT, CDR2 YYEEEE. The CDR3 bases are TGTGCCAGCAGCCAGTATAGCAATCAGCCCCAGCATTTT. Its protein product is CASSQYSNQPQHF.

The chain uses TRBV30 and TRBJ2-2; D possibly matches TRBD1 or TRBD2 (5 bases each). Trimming pared 0 bases from V and 6 bases from J, leaving 11 bases between. CDR3 size: 14 residues. From germline, CDR1 is GTSNPN and CDR2 SVGIG (reference sequence). The CDR3 coding sequence is TGTGCCTGGAGTGTAGGGATGGGGGCCGGGGAGCTGTTTTTT. Encoded protein: CAWSVGMGAGELFF.

This clone was detected once. CDR3 sequence (DNA): TGCGCCAGCAGGGACAGGGAGGGACGGAACACCGGGGAGCTGTTTTTT. It specifies CASRDREGRNTGELFF. The J gene is TRBJ2-2, the V gene TRBV10-2; TRBD1 might be the D (8 bases). Germline lookup yields CDR1 WSHSY and CDR2 SAAADI. CDR3 length equals 16 residues. Trimming removed 6 bases from V and 1 base from J, with 15 bases in between.

The V gene is TRBV19, the J gene TRBJ2-7; TRBD1 or TRBD2 may be the D gene (5 bases each). The germline V gene encodes CDR1 LNHDA and CDR2 SQIVND (reference sequence). V was cut by 8 bases and J by 0 bases, with 20 bases left in between. The length of the CDR3 is 16 residues. The CDR3 is CASATGGSVSSYEQYF. The CDR3 DNA is TGTGCCAGTGCAACAGGCGGGTCCGTAAGCTCCTACGAGCAGTACTTC. The variable domain in full, completed from reference TRBV19 and TRBJ2-7, reads DGGITQSPKYLFRKEGQNVTLSCEQNLNHDAMYWYRQDPGQGLRLIYYSQIVNDFQKGDIAEGYSVSREKKESFPLTVTSAQKNPTAFYLCASATGGSVSSYEQYFGPGTRLTVT.

This chain links TRBV18 with TRBJ2-7; no firm D call. V lost 3 bases and J lost 0, with 9 bases in between. The length of the CDR3 is 14 residues. The germline V gene encodes CDR1 KGHSH and CDR2 LQKENI. The CDR3: CASSPVMSSYEQYF. The CDR3 DNA follows: TGTGCCAGCTCACCTGTAATGAGCTCCTACGAGCAGTACTTC.

The chain recombines TRBV27 with TRBJ1-1; D is possibly TRBD1 (6 bases). V was shortened by 2 bases and J by 1 base, with 8 bases between the two germline ends. The CDR3 has 14 amino acids. In germline, CDR1 is MNHEY, CDR2 SMNVEV (reference sequence). CDR3 bases: TGTGCCAGCAGTTTAGGACAGAGGAACACTGAAGCTTTCTTT. It encodes CASSLGQRNTEAFF.

This rearrangement joins TRBV12-3 or TRBV12-4 to TRBJ1-1; D uncertain. V lost 6 bases, J lost 4 bases, and 12 bases lay in between. This CDR3 contains 13 residues. The CDR3 loop is CASREQGGTEAFF. CDR3 bases: TGTGCCAGCAGGGAGCAAGGTGGCACTGAAGCTTTCTTT.

V and J are TRBV11-3 and TRBJ1-2, with 7 bases lining up with TRBD1. After removal of 5 bases from V and 2 bases from J, the junction contained 20 bases not matched to a gene. CDR1 is SGHNT, CDR2 YENEEA, per germline. CDR3 length: 19 amino acids. The CDR3 DNA reads TGTGCCAGCAGCGGAAGACAGGGAGATTCGAACAAAATAAACTATGGCTACACCTTC. Translation gives CASSGRQGDSNKINYGYTF.

This clone was detected only a few times. V is TRBV5-1 and J is TRBJ1-3, with TRBD1 identical over 12 bases. This CDR3 is 18 amino acids long. Germline loops: CDR1 SGHRS, CDR2 YFSETQ. V lost 1 base and J lost 4; bases outside the gene matches: 9. The CDR3 DNA follows: TGCGCCAGCAGCTTGTGGGACAGGGGGCCAACCCGCGGAAACACCATATATTTT. Protein: CASSLWDRGPTRGNTIYF.

The chain uses TRBV29-1 and TRBJ2-1; 13 bases fit TRBD2. CDR3 length: 17 residues. The germline V gene encodes CDR1 SQVTM and CDR2 ANQGSEA. The junction had 8 bases not matched to a gene; V was cut back by 1 base and J by 5 bases. CDR3 sequence: CSVEGLAGGKKHNEQFF. The CDR3 bases are TGCAGCGTTGAAGGACTAGCGGGGGGAAAAAAGCACAATGAGCAGTTCTTC.